This T cell receptor beta chain was obtained from a study of cytomegalovirus exposure and HLA in healthy donors. Study at large: Assignment to the Caucasian-associated ancestry cluster applied to less than 85% of the approximately 390 genotyped donors. Study-wide points: Confirmation was obtained in vitro that three CMV-associated chains are specific for CMV antigens. In a later analysis, several top co-occurrence clusters appeared linked to parvovirus B19, influenza, CMV and Epstein-Barr virus.

CDR1 and CDR2 (germline): SGHDT, YYEEEE. Trimming removed 0 bases at V and 2 bases at J, with 9 bases between. There are 15 residues in the CDR3. Primers included in the PCR were 60 Vbeta and 13 Jbeta primers. Generated by immunoSEQ multiplex PCR, the TCRdb table keeps only in-frame clones and is missing some. The sample has roughly 200,000 clones; 70% to 85% are singletons. In regard to this clone: Its antigen remains unknown.

The chain joins TRBV5-6 to TRBJ1-5; the D gene is possibly TRBD1 (5 bases). This receptor was taken from a middle-aged woman in good health and CMV-seronegative. The sample consisted of PBMCs. The CDR3 nucleotides are TGTGCCAGCAGCTTGGGACCGGGGGGCAATCAGCCCCAGCATTTT. Encoded protein: CASSLGPGGNQPQHF.